Given below is one TCR beta chain in context. What it recognizes is unknown. A junction boundary mismatches the germline segment, possibly from a read error. The source of the sample is a study of breast tumors, draining lymph nodes, adjacent tissues. Regarding the study as a whole: Data fit most tumor T cells coming from lymph node, expanding in tumor.

TCRdb passed the multiplex PCR reads through MiXCR, listing each CDR3 protein once. The sample consists of approximately 7,100 distinct CDR3 sequences, over 60% of them appearing once. CDR1 is KGHDR and CDR2 is SFDVKD in the germline V gene. This CDR3 has 16 residues. The chain uses TRBV24-1 and TRBJ2-2; 7 bases agree with TRBD2. This receptor was taken from a female donor with breast cancer. Some clones in this sample may be carry-over from other donors' samples. Input material: tumor-adjacent breast tissue. CDR3 DNA sequence: TGTGCCACCAGCGATTTTCGGGGGAGGGACACCGGGGAGCTGTTTTTT. Its translation: CATSDFRGRDTGELFF.